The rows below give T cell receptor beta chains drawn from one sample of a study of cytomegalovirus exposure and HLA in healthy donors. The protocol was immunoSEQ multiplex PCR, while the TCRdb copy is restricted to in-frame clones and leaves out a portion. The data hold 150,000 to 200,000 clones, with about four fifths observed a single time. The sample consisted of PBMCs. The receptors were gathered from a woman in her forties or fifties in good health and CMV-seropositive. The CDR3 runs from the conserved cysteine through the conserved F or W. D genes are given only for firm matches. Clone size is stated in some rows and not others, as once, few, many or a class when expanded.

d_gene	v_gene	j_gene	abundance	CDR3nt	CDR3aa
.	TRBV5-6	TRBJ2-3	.	TGTGCCAGCAGCTTGATTGACAGGGACTCTGATACGCAGTATTTT	CASSLIDRDSDTQYF
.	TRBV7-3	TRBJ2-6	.	TGTGCCAGCAGCTGGATGACAGTATCTGCTGGGGCCAACGTCCTGACTTTC	CASSWMTVSAGANVLTF
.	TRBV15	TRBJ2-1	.	TGTGCCACCAGCAGAGGGAGACAGCCCTTGGGGTTCTTC	CATSRGRQPLGFF
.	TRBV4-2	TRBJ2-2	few	TGTGCCAGCAGCCACCCGGAGGGCACCGGGGAGCTGTTTTTT	CASSHPEGTGELFF
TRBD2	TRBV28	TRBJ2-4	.	TGTGCCAGCAGCAAGCACGCCGGGAGGATTACCAAAAACATTCAGTACTTC	CASSKHAGRITKNIQYF
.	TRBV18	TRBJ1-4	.	TGTGCCAGCTCCGGGGACATTAATGAAAAACTGTTTTTT	CASSGDINEKLFF
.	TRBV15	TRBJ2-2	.	TGTGCCACCAGCAGGGACACCAACACCGGGGAGCTGTTTTTT	CATSRDTNTGELFF
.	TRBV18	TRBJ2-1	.	TGTGCCAGCAGTCCACGGAGAAGCTCCTACAATGAGCAGTTCTTC	CASSPRRSSYNEQFF
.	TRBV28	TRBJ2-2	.	TGTGCCAGCAGCCGCCCTCTACAGGGGGGGCCCGGGGAGCTGTTTTTT	CASSRPLQGGPGELFF
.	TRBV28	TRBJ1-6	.	TGTGCCAGCAGTCAAGCCTCTCCGAGAATTCCCCTCCACTTT	CASSQASPRIPLHF
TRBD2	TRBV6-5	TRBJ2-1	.	TGTGCCAGCAGAGCGGGGGACTACAATGAGCAGTTCTTC	CASRAGDYNEQFF
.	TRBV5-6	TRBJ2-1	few	TGTGCCAGCAGCTGGAGTGACAGTCATGAGCAGTTCTTC	CASSWSDSHEQFF
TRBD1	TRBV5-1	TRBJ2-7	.	TGCGCCAGCAGCACCCATGGACAGGGGGAGGACGAGCAGTACTTC	CASSTHGQGEDEQYF
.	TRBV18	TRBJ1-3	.	TGTGCCAGCTCACCACCGGGACACTCGAACTCTGGAAACACCATATATTTT	CASSPPGHSNSGNTIYF
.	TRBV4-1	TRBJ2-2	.	TGCGCCAGCAGCCAAGCCGCGGTTTCGGATGCCGGGGAGCTGTTTTTT	CASSQAAVSDAGELFF
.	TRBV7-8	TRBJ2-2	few	TGTGCCAGCACCTCACGAGTAGACACCGGGGAGCTGTTTTTT	CASTSRVDTGELFF
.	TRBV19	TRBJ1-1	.	TGTGCCAGTAGAACCAGGGAGAACACTGAAGCTTTCTTT	CASRTRENTEAFF
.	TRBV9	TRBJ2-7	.	TGTGCCAGCAGCGTAGGGGCTAGCGCTACCTACGAGCAGTACTTC	CASSVGASATYEQYF
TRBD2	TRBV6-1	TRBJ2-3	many	TGTGCCAGCAGTGAAACTAGCGGGGGGCCAGATACGCAGTATTTT	CASSETSGGPDTQYF
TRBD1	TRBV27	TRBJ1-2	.	TGTGCCAGCCGGGGCGGTCAGGGGGCGAACTATGGCTACACCTTC	CASRGGQGANYGYTF
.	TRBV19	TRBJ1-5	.	TGTGCCAGTAGTATTCCGAGCAATCAGCCCCAGCATTTT	CASSIPSNQPQHF
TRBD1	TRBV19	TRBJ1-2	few	TGTGCCAGTAGTTTCCCCCCAGGGGGCTATAGTAACTATGGCTACACCTTC	CASSFPPGGYSNYGYTF
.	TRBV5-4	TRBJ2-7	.	TGTGCCAGCAGCTTGGAGGCGGTATACGAGCAGTACTTC	CASSLEAVYEQYF